This T cell receptor beta chain emerged from a study of cytomegalovirus exposure and HLA in healthy donors. Primers included in the PCR were 60 Vbeta and 13 Jbeta primers. Sequencing used immunoSEQ multiplex PCR; TCRdb keeps in-frame clones, though not all of them. The sample shows 200,000 or so clones, around 80% of them seen only once. This CDR3 comprises 15 residues. Germline lookup yields CDR1 MDHEN and CDR2 SYDVKM. Remarks on this clone: Germline and junction disagree at one end, which may indicate a read error.

The sequence was obtained from a man aged 40-55 years in good health and CMV-seronegative. Input material: PBMCs. The chain has TRBV28 and TRBJ2-1; 7 bases agree with TRBD2. The CDR3 DNA is TGTGCCAGCAATTTAGGTAGACTAGCTAACAATGAGCAGTTCTTC. This translates into CASNLGRLANNEQFF. The whole variable domain, remainder taken from reference TRBV28 and TRBJ2-1, is DVKVTQSSRYLVKRTGEKVFLECVQDMDHENMFWYRQDPGLGLRLIYFSYDVKMKEKGDIPEGYSVSREKKERFSLILESASTNQTSMYLCASNLGRLANNEQFFGPGTRLTVL.